This T cell receptor (beta chain) was observed in a study of blood T cells in healthy people across ages. The CDR3 is made up of 16 amino acids. Trimming left V 2 bases short and J 2 bases short, with 17 bases between. Looked up from germline, CDR1 is SQVTM and CDR2 is ANQGSEA. For this clonotype: Its specificity is unknown.

Study-level results: Per million T cells, the diversity of TCR beta decreased roughly linearly as age advanced. Naive T cell percentage showed a strong correlation with TCR beta diversity.

A second about 7 to 11 cycle PCR used barcoded and J-beta primers. Sequencing yielded, for each sample, at least 3 million paired-end reads carrying CDR3. Via MiXCR, TCRdb re-called the 5' RACE reads, giving one row per CDR3 protein. The sample contains about 1,800,000 distinct CDR3 sequences, roughly 27% of which appear only once. The TCR was taken from a woman aged 25 to 39 in good health. This rearrangement joins TRBV29-1 to TRBJ2-3; D unclear. What was sequenced was blood. For the CDR3, the DNA is TGCAGCGTTGAATCGGGCCAGGCAGACAACACAGATACGCAGTATTTT. Its translation is CSVESGQADNTDTQYF.